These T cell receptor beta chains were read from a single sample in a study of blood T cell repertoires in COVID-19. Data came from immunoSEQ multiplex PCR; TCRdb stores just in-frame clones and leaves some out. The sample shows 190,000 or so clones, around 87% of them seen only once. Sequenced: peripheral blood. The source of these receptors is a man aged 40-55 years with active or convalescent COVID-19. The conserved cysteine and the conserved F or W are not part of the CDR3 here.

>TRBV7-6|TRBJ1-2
ASSSGVGVLEDGYT
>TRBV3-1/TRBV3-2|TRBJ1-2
ASSPRQGYGYT
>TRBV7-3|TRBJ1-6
ASRGTDYNSPLH
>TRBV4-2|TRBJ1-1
ASSQLQQGVTEAF
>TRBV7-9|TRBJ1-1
ASSLARSGLNTEAF
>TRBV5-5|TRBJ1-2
ASSLGSGQGAFLYGYT
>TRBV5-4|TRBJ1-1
ASSSTYTEAF
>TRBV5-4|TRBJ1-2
ASSFARGESDYGYT
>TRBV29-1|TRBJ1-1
SAGDRTRTEAF
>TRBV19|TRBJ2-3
ASRLADTQY
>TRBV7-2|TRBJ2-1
ASSPKTLGQQF
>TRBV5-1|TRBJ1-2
ASSLGGQGAGYT
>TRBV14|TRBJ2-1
ASSSPFDRYNEQF
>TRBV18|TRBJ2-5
ASSPRVGGEETQY
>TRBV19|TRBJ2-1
ASSLLGGRSYNEQF
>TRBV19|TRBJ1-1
ASNPGQLNTEAF
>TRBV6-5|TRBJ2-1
ASSQTSGGPNEQF
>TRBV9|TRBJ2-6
ASSVGQGAGANVLT
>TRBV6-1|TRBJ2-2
ASSEVLYTGELF
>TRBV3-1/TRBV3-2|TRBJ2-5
ASSQQPGHQETQY
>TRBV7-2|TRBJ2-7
ASSLERSSYEQY
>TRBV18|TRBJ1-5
ATPGQPNQPQH
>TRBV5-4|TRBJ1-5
ASSRGGGNQPQH
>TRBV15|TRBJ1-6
ATSRDRSSPLH
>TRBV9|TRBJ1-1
ASSAIYGAEAF
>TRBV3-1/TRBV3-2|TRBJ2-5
ASSQAAGGLGETQY
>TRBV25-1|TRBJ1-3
ASSEDRISGNTIY
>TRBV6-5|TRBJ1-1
ASSTKSNTEAF
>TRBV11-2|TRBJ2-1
ASSLRRGQSYNEQF
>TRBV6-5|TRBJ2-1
ASRSGGGGYNEQF
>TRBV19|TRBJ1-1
ASSEQGSTEAF
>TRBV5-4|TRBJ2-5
ASSAFWGQEETQY
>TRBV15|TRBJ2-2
ATSRMTGNTGELF
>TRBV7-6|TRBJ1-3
ASSSQDSGNTIY
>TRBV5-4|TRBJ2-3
ASSFPGASGPEDTQY
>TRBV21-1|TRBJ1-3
ASSKSRPGADSGNTIY
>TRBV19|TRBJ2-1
ASSMLGQGMSYNEQF
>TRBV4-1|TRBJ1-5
ASSLVYSNQPQH
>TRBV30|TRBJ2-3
AWGGGSSSSTDTQY
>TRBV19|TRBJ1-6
ASMPGTYNSPLH